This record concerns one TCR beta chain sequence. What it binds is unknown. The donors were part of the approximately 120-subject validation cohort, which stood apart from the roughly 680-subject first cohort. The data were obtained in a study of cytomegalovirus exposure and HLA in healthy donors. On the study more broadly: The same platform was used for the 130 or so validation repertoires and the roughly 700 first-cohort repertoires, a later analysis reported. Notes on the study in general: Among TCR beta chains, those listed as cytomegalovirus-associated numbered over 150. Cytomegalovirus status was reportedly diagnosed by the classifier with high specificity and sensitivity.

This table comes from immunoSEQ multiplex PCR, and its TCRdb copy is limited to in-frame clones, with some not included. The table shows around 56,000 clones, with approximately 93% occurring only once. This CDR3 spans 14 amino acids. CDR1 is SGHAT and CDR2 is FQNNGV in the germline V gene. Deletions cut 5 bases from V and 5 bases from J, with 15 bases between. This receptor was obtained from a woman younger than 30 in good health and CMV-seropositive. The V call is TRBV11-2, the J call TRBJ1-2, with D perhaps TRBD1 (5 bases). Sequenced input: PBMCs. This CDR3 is CASSREGSPYGYTF. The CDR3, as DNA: TGTGCCAGCAGCCGGGAGGGGAGTCCGTATGGCTACACCTTC.